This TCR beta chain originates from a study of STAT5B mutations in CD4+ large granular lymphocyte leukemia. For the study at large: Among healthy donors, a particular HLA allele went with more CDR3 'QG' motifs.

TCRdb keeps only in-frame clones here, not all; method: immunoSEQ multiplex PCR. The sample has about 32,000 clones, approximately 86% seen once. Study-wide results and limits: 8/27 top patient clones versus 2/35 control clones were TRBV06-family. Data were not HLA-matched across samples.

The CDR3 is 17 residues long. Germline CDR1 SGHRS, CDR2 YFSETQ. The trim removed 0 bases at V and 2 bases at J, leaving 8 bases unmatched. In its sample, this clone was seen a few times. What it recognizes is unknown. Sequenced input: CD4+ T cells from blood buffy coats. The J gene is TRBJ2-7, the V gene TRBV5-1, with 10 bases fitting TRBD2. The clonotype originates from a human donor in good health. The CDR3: CASSLAIAGGRTYEQYF. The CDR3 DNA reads TGCGCCAGCAGCTTGGCCATAGCGGGGGGCCGAACCTACGAGCAGTACTTC. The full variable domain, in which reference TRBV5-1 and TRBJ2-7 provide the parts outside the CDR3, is KAGVTQTPRYLIKTRGQQVTLSCSPISGHRSVSWYQQTPGQGLQFLFEYFSETQRNKGNFPGRFSGRQFSNSRSEMNVSTLELGDSALYLCASSLAIAGGRTYEQYFGPGTRLTVT.